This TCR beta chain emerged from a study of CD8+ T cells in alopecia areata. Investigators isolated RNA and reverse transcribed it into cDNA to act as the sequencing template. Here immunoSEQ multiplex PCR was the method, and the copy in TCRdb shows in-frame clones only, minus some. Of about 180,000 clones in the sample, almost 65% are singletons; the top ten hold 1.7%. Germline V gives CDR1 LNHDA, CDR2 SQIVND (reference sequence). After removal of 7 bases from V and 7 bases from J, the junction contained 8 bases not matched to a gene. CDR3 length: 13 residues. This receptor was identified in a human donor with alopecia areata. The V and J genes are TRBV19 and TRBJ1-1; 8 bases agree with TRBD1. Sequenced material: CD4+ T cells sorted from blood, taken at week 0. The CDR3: CASIPTGVGEAFF. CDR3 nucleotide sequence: TGTGCCAGTATCCCGACAGGGGTGGGTGAAGCTTTCTTT.